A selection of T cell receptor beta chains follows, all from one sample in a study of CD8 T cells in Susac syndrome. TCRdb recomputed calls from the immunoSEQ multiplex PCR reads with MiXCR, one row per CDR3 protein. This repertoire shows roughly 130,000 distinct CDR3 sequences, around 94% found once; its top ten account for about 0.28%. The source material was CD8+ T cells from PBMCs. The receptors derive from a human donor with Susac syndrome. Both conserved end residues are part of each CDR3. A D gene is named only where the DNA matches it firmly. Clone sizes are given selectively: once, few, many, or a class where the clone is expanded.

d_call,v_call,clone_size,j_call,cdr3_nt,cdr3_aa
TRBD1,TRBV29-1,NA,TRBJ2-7,TGCAGCGCTCGGACAGGGGCCTACGAACAGTACTTC,CSARTGAYEQYF
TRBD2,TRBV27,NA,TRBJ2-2,TGTGCCAGCAGTTTTAGCGGGGGGGCCGGGGAGCTGTTTTTT,CASSFSGGAGELFF
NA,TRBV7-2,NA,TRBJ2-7,TGTGCCAGCAGCTTACAGACCTCCTACGAGCAGTACTTC,CASSLQTSYEQYF
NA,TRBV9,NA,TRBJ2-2,TGTGCCAGCAGCGTAACAACGACAGGAGCGAACACCGGGGAGCTGTTTTTT,CASSVTTTGANTGELFF
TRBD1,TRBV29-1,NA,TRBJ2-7,TGCAGCGTTGAGAGGGACAGGGGTTACGAGCAGTACTTC,CSVERDRGYEQYF
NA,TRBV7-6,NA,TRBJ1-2,TGTGCCAGCAGCTTAGGTCGGTCCCCTAAGAATGGCTACACCTTC,CASSLGRSPKNGYTF
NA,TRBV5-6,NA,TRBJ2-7,TGTGCCAGCAGCTTGACGACCTACGAGCAGTACTTC,CASSLTTYEQYF
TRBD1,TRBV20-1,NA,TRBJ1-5,TGCAGTGCTAGAGATACGACAGGGGAGGGTCAGCCCCAGCATTTT,CSARDTTGEGQPQHF
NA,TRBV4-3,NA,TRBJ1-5,TGCGCCAGCAGCCAAGATAGAGGAGCGGGCAATCAGCCCCAGCATTTT,CASSQDRGAGNQPQHF
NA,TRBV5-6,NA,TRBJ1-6,TGTGCCAGCAGCTTGGTACGTTCACCCCTCCACTTT,CASSLVRSPLHF
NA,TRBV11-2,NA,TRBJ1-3,TGTGCCAGCAGCTTATCGAGACGACGGGAATCTGGAAACACCATATATTTT,CASSLSRRRESGNTIYF
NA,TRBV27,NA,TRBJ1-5,TGTGCCAGTGGGGGGAGTCAGCCCCAGCATTTT,CASGGSQPQHF
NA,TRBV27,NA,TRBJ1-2,TGTGCCAGCAGTTTAAGCGGGGCTAACTATGGCTACACCTTC,CASSLSGANYGYTF
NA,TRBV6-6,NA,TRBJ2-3,TGTGCCTGCCTTGTAGGGGATACGCAGTATTTT,CACLVGDTQYF
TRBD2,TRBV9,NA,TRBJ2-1,TGTGCCAGCAGGAGTGGAGCGGGGGAGCAGTTCTTC,CASRSGAGEQFF
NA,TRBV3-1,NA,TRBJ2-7,TGTGCCAGCAGCCCGTGGGTGCGTGACGAGCAGTACTTC,CASSPWVRDEQYF
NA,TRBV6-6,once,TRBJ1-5,TGTGCCAGCAGTTACTCCGACAGCCAGCCCCAGCATTTT,CASSYSDSQPQHF
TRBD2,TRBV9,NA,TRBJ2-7,TGTGCCAGCAGCGCAGGGACTAATTACGAGCAGTACTTC,CASSAGTNYEQYF